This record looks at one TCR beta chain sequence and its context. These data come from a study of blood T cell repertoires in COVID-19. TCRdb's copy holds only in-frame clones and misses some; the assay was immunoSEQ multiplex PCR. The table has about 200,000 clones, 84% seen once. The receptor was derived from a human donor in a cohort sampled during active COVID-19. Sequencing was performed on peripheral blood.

CDR3 in DNA: TGTGCCAGCAGCCAAGTAACCAGGACTAGCTCCTACAATGAGCAGTTCTTC. It specifies CASSQVTRTSSYNEQFF. The chain joins TRBV14 to TRBJ2-1; TRBD2 matches 7 bases. The CDR3 has 17 residues. V lost 1 base and J lost 0; bases outside the gene matches: 6. CDR1 and CDR2 from the germline V gene are SGHDN and FVKESK.